Below are 15 T cell receptor beta chains sequenced from a single sample in a study of siplizumab effects on memory and regulatory T cells. Some clones are missing from TCRdb's copy, which holds only in-frame ones; the method was immunoSEQ multiplex PCR. The repertoire holds 100,000 or so clones, with 90% to 95% as singletons. Sequences were obtained from non-Treg CD4+ T cells sorted from blood. The receptors were gathered from a human donor in good health.

The chain uses TRBV5-1 and TRBJ1-2; TRBD1 agrees at 7 bases. The CDR3 contains 15 residues. With V trimmed by 7 bases and J by 7 bases, 16 bases remained unmatched. Germline CDR1 SGHRS, CDR2 YFSETQ. The CDR3 region is CASGYTGTAGSGYTF. The CDR3 DNA sequence: TGCGCCAGCGGATATACCGGGACAGCGGGTAGTGGCTACACCTTC.

CDR3 nucleotide sequence: TGTGCCAGCAGCCTTCCCCGTGGGGAACAGTTCTTC. Residues: CASSLPRGEQFF. J is TRBJ2-1 and V is TRBV7-6; D ambiguous. Germline lookup yields CDR1 SGHVS and CDR2 FNYEAQ. This CDR3 comprises 12 residues. The germline V and J ends were trimmed by 5 bases and 13 bases, with 15 bases remaining between them.

The chain carries TRBV6-1 and TRBJ1-2; perhaps TRBD1 as D (5 bases). Between the trimmed V and J ends, which lost 5 bases and 8 bases, there was a span of 12 bases. CDR1 MNHNS and CDR2 SASEGT come from the germline V gene. This CDR3 comprises 12 residues. CDR3 bases: TGTGCCAGCAGTTCCCAGGGTGCAGGCTACACCTTC. Its protein is CASSSQGAGYTF.

The chain recombines TRBV5-1 with TRBJ1-4; 7 bases fit TRBD1. The CDR3 loop spans 16 amino acids. The V gene's germline CDR1 is SGHRS and CDR2 YFSETQ. V shed 2 bases, J shed 0 bases, and the junction held 4 bases outside the gene matches. In DNA form, the CDR3 reads TGCGCCAGCAGCTTACCCCAGGGGGCAACTAATGAAAAACTGTTTTTT. Translation gives CASSLPQGATNEKLFF. Full variable domain (rest looked up from reference TRBV5-1 and TRBJ1-4): KAGVTQTPRYLIKTRGQQVTLSCSPISGHRSVSWYQQTPGQGLQFLFEYFSETQRNKGNFPGRFSGRQFSNSRSEMNVSTLELGDSALYLCASSLPQGATNEKLFFGSGTQLSVL.

The chain carries TRBV29-1 and TRBJ1-4, with TRBD1 identical over 9 bases. Germline CDR1 and CDR2: SQVTM and ANQGSEA. Unmatched junction bases numbered 8, after V lost 4 bases and J lost 8 bases. CDR3 length equals 14 residues. CDR3: CSVARTGVKEKLFF. The CDR3 region has the DNA TGCAGCGTTGCCCGGACAGGGGTAAAAGAAAAACTGTTTTTT.

The chain joins TRBV7-3 to TRBJ2-1, with D possibly TRBD2 on 6 matching bases. Trimming removed 3 bases at V and 8 bases at J, with 11 bases between. Germline V gene lookup returns CDR1 SGHTA and CDR2 FQGTGA. There are 13 residues in the CDR3. Written as DNA, the CDR3 is TGTGCCAGCAGCTTCGGGGGTTACGATGAGCAGTTCTTC. Protein: CASSFGGYDEQFF.

In the case of this clone: At one boundary the junction diverges from the germline segment, which might be a read error. The rearrangement joins TRBV11-3 to TRBJ2-7, with 11 bases matching TRBD2. The CDR3 contains 13 residues. Germline V gene sequence: CDR1 SGHNT, CDR2 YENEEA. The CDR3 sequence is CASSLSSGGARVF. As DNA, the CDR3 is TGTGCCAGCAGCTTAAGTAGCGGGGGGGCCCGCGTCTTC. Looking up the rest from reference TRBV11-3 and TRBJ2-7 gives the full variable domain: EAGVVQSPRYKIIEKKQPVAFWCNPISGHNTLYWYLQNLGQGPELLIRYENEEAVDDSQLPKDRFSAERLKGVDSTLKIQPAELGDSAVYLCASSLSSGGARVFGPGTRLTVT.

J is TRBJ2-3 and V is TRBV11-1, with TRBD2 matching over 11 bases. This CDR3 is built from 15 residues. Germline V gene lookup returns CDR1 SGHAT and CDR2 FQDESV (reference sequence). The J segment lost 4 bases and the V segment lost 6 bases, leaving 6 bases of the junction unmatched. In DNA, the CDR3 is TGTGCCAGCAGAAGGGCTAGCGGGGGGTCAGATACGCAGTATTTT. Protein product: CASRRASGGSDTQYF.

The CDR3, as DNA: TGTGCCAGCAGCCCCCCGGGGGGGGGCACTGAAGCTTTCTTT. Amino acid sequence: CASSPPGGGTEAFF. The V and J genes are TRBV9 and TRBJ1-1, with a weak D call TRBD1 (5 bases). Looked up from germline, CDR1 is SGDLS and CDR2 is YYNGEE. V lost 4 bases and J 4 bases, leaving 14 bases between the germline ends. This CDR3 region has 14 residues.

The chain uses TRBV7-3 and TRBJ1-2; 8 nucleotides line up with TRBD1. Germline V gene lookup returns CDR1 SGHTA and CDR2 FQGTGA. The CDR3 contains 16 residues. The J segment lost 8 bases and the V segment lost 5 bases, leaving 16 bases of the junction unmatched. This CDR3 reads CASSPLTPQGAGGYTF. CDR3 nucleotide sequence: TGTGCCAGCAGCCCCCTGACACCCCAGGGGGCCGGGGGCTACACCTTC.

V usage is TRBV5-1 and J usage is TRBJ2-5, with D perhaps matching TRBD1 (6 bases). Trimming cost V 5 bases and J 1 base, with 12 bases left between them. Germline V gene lookup returns CDR1 SGHRS and CDR2 YFSETQ. The CDR3 has 14 amino acids. The CDR3 region has the DNA TGCGCCAGCAGGGAAGGGGGAAGCCAAGAGACCCAGTACTTC. Its translation: CASREGGSQETQYF.

The chain links TRBV27 to TRBJ1-5; 9 bases agree with TRBD1. From germline, CDR1 is MNHEY and CDR2 SMNVEV (reference sequence). The V gene end was trimmed by 5 bases and the J gene end by 0 bases; junction bases not matched to a gene: 17. The CDR3 length is 20 residues. The CDR3 DNA reads TGTGCCAGCAGTCGTAGAACCCCAGGGACAGGGAAACATAGCAATCAGCCCCAGCATTTT. Translation gives CASSRRTPGTGKHSNQPQHF.

V usage is TRBV7-3 and J usage is TRBJ1-5; D may be TRBD1 (6 bases). CDR1 is SGHTA and CDR2 is FQGTGA in the germline V gene. This CDR3 comprises 13 residues. V lost 5 bases to trimming and J lost 4 bases, with 9 bases between them. The CDR3 bases are TGTGCCAGCAGCCCGGACAGAAATCAGCCCCAGCATTTT. Its translation is CASSPDRNQPQHF.

A single count supports this clone. V usage is TRBV6-5 and J usage is TRBJ1-1; D might be TRBD1 (5 bases). The CDR3 loop spans 11 amino acids. V gave up 10 bases and J gave up 5 bases, with 11 bases separating them. Germline loops: CDR1 MNHEY, CDR2 SVGAGI. As DNA, the CDR3 is TGTGCCACCCAGGGATGGACTGAAGCTTTCTTT. The encoded protein is CATQGWTEAFF.

The V gene is TRBV19, the J gene TRBJ1-3; D is unresolved. The V end was cut by 3 bases, the J end by 0 bases, with 6 bases between. This CDR3 comprises 14 residues. CDR1 and CDR2 from the germline V gene are LNHDA and SQIVND (reference sequence). Written as DNA, the CDR3 is TGTGCCAGTAGTATTCGAGGCTCTGGAAACACCATATATTTT. It yields the protein CASSIRGSGNTIYF.